Listed below are T cell receptor beta chains from one sample, sequenced in a study of blood T cell repertoires in COVID-19. Sequencing used immunoSEQ multiplex PCR; TCRdb keeps in-frame clones, though not all of them. The sample has roughly 300,000 clones, more than 75% seen once. The sample was PBMCs or T cells enriched from blood (not recorded which). The receptors come from a woman between 35 and 50 years old with acute COVID-19. Both conserved end residues are part of each CDR3. The D gene is left open where the match is weak. Clone size is stated in some rows and not others, as once, few, many or a class when expanded.

cdr3_aa: CATSMEGTSGGKSTDTQYF
d_call: TRBD2
v_call: TRBV15
clone_size: -

cdr3_aa: CASSLVLAGTETQYF
d_call: TRBD2
v_call: TRBV5-6
clone_size: -

cdr3_aa: CASSVGVGRNEQYF
d_call: -
v_call: TRBV9
clone_size: -

cdr3_aa: CASSVGAGQGYGYTF
d_call: -
v_call: TRBV9
clone_size: -

cdr3_aa: CASSAPGQGVYEQYF
d_call: TRBD1
v_call: TRBV19
clone_size: -

cdr3_aa: CAWMVGGSTEAFF
d_call: -
v_call: TRBV30
clone_size: -

cdr3_aa: CASTRDSAYEQYF
d_call: -
v_call: TRBV2
clone_size: -

cdr3_aa: CASSQQGAVGNTIYF
d_call: TRBD1
v_call: TRBV4-1
clone_size: -

cdr3_aa: CASLGANQPQHF
d_call: -
v_call: TRBV28
clone_size: few

cdr3_aa: CASRDREGNQPQHF
d_call: TRBD1
v_call: TRBV27
clone_size: -

cdr3_aa: CSVYQLAGATRWSSYNEQFF
d_call: TRBD2
v_call: TRBV29-1
clone_size: once

cdr3_aa: CASSLDPGNEQFF
d_call: -
v_call: TRBV5-4
clone_size: -

cdr3_aa: CASSSPDRGHNQPQHF
d_call: TRBD1
v_call: TRBV19
clone_size: -

cdr3_aa: CASSLVSNQETQYF
d_call: -
v_call: TRBV5-4
clone_size: -

cdr3_aa: CASATGEMTDTQYF
d_call: TRBD1
v_call: TRBV5-1
clone_size: -

cdr3_aa: CASSSSGQWDEQYF
d_call: -
v_call: TRBV7-2
clone_size: -

cdr3_aa: CASSHHGLRNTEAFF
d_call: -
v_call: TRBV4-1
clone_size: -

cdr3_aa: CASSEYIREKLFF
d_call: -
v_call: TRBV2
clone_size: -

cdr3_aa: CASSFRGSGGTEAFF
d_call: TRBD1
v_call: TRBV28
clone_size: -

cdr3_aa: CASSLGHRGRGYTF
d_call: TRBD1
v_call: TRBV13
clone_size: -

cdr3_aa: CASSEEASVTFESF
d_call: -
v_call: TRBV2
clone_size: -

cdr3_aa: CASSQAPGQSYEQYF
d_call: TRBD1
v_call: TRBV3-1/TRBV3-2
clone_size: -

cdr3_aa: CASSLEADGGAYGYTF
d_call: -
v_call: TRBV5-1
clone_size: -

cdr3_aa: CASSQTSSGPNTGELFF
d_call: TRBD2
v_call: TRBV6-2/TRBV6-3
clone_size: -

cdr3_aa: CASSNSFYEQYF
d_call: -
v_call: TRBV12-3/TRBV12-4
clone_size: -

cdr3_aa: CASSRDSYGYTF
d_call: -
v_call: TRBV6-2/TRBV6-3
clone_size: few

cdr3_aa: CASSSTWEYHTQYF
d_call: -
v_call: TRBV7-6
clone_size: -

cdr3_aa: CASRPRGVRNTEAFF
d_call: -
v_call: TRBV6-6
clone_size: -

cdr3_aa: CASSLVKTDTQYF
d_call: -
v_call: TRBV5-4
clone_size: -

cdr3_aa: CAWTVGGAEQYF
d_call: TRBD1
v_call: TRBV30
clone_size: -

cdr3_aa: CATSDSTFYGYTF
d_call: -
v_call: TRBV24-1
clone_size: -

cdr3_aa: CASSFRAAGTEAFF
d_call: -
v_call: TRBV28
clone_size: -

cdr3_aa: CASSRGTGDNSPLHF
d_call: TRBD1
v_call: TRBV28
clone_size: -

cdr3_aa: CASSPYETGFNSPLHF
d_call: TRBD1
v_call: TRBV18
clone_size: -

cdr3_aa: CASSFPVLAGATSEQFF
d_call: TRBD2
v_call: TRBV27
clone_size: -

cdr3_aa: CATSRDREVNSNQPQHF
d_call: -
v_call: TRBV15
clone_size: -

cdr3_aa: CASSPEVGGTYEQYF
d_call: TRBD2
v_call: TRBV7-9
clone_size: -

cdr3_aa: CSARDSDSGANVLTF
d_call: TRBD1
v_call: TRBV29-1
clone_size: -

cdr3_aa: CATSDLATNEKLFF
d_call: -
v_call: TRBV24-1
clone_size: once

cdr3_aa: CASSLWGQTNYGYTF
d_call: TRBD1
v_call: TRBV5-8
clone_size: -

cdr3_aa: CATSDVTSSSYNEQFF
d_call: -
v_call: TRBV24-1
clone_size: -

cdr3_aa: CASSFSPGLAGVYNEQFF
d_call: TRBD2
v_call: TRBV7-9
clone_size: -

cdr3_aa: CASGPGTGLYEQYF
d_call: TRBD1
v_call: TRBV27
clone_size: once

cdr3_aa: CASSFGGVDEQFF
d_call: TRBD2
v_call: TRBV5-1
clone_size: -

cdr3_aa: CASSGAETQYF
d_call: -
v_call: TRBV7-6
clone_size: -